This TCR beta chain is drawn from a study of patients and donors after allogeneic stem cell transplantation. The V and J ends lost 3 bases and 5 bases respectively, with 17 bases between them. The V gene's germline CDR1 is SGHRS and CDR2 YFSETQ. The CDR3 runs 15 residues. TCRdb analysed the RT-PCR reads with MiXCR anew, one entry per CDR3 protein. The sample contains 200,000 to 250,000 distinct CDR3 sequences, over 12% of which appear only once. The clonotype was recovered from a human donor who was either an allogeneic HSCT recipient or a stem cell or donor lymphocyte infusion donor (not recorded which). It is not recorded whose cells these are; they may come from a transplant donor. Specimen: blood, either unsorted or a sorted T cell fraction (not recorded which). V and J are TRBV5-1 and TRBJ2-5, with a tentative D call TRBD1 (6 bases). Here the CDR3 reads CASSSGQMRTETQYF. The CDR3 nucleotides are TGCGCCAGCAGCTCCGGACAGATGAGGACGGAGACCCAGTACTTC. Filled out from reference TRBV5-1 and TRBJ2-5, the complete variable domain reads KAGVTQTPRYLIKTRGQQVTLSCSPISGHRSVSWYQQTPGQGLQFLFEYFSETQRNKGNFPGRFSGRQFSNSRSEMNVSTLELGDSALYLCASSSGQMRTETQYFGPGTRLLVL.